The present entry profiles one T cell receptor beta chain with its context. Antigen specificity is unknown. This sequence is one base from a far larger clone and is likely a read error. Template was genomic DNA; TCR beta CDR3 amplified in two multiplex PCR rounds. First-round PCR used primers specific to each TRBV and TRBJ gene. In TCRdb, the multiplex PCR reads were re-called with MiXCR into one record per CDR3 protein. The table includes about 14,000 distinct CDR3 sequences, about 55% detected once. The data were obtained in a study of prognosis after radiotherapy for stage I lung cancer. Whole-study context: Those with stage I non-small cell lung cancer who took part were enrolled between early 2018 and January 2019. A handful of patients had distant metastases at a median of about seven months after radiotherapy, and some 16 showed no significant progression.

Study outcomes and limitations: Some patients went on to develop distant metastases. Their Shannon entropy after stereotactic body radiation therapy was lower, and its change from baseline was also lower. Stereotactic body radiation therapy was followed by fewer unique TCR clones, median approximately 9,600 versus 7,200.

CDR1 MNHEY and CDR2 SVGEGT come from the germline V gene. The CDR3 loop spans 14 amino acids. The source is a donor aged 50 or older with non-small cell lung cancer. The chain couples TRBV6-2 or TRBV6-3 to TRBJ2-6; TRBD1 is a possible D gene (5 bases). The material sequenced was PBMCs, taken before or after stereotactic body radiation therapy (not recorded which). The CDR3 region is CASSQGSWANVLTF. The DNA for the CDR3 is TGTGCCAGCAGCCAGGGCTCTTGGGCCAACGTCCTGACTTTC.